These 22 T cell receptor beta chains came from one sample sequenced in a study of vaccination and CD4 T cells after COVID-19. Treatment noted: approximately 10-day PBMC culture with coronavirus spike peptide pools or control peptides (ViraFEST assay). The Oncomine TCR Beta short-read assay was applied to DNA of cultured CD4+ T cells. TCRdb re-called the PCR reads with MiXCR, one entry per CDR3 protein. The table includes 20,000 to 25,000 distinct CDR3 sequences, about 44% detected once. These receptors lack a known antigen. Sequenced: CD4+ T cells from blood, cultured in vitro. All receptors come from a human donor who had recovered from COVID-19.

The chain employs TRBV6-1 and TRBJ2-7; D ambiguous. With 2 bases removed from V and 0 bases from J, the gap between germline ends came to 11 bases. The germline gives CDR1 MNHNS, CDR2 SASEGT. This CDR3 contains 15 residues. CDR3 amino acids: CASSESVTFSYEQYF. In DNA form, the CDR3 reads TGTGCCAGCAGTGAATCGGTGACTTTCTCCTACGAGCAGTACTTC.

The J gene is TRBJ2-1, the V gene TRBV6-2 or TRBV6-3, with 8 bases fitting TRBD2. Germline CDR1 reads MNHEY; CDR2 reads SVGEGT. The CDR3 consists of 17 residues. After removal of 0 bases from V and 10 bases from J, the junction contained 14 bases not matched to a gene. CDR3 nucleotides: TGTGCCAGCAGTTACTCGTCCGGGACTAGACCCTCCCCGGAGCAGTTCTTC. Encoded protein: CASSYSSGTRPSPEQFF.

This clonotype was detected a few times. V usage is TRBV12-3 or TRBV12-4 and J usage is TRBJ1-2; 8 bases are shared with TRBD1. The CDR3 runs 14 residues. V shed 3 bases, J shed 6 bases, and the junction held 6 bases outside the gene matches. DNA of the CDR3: TGTGCCAGCAGTTTCGGACAGGGATATGATGGCTACACCTTC. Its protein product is CASSFGQGYDGYTF.

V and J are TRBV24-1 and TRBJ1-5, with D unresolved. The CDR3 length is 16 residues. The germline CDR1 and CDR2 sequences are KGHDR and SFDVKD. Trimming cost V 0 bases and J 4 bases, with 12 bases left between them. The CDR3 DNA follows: TGTGCCACCAGTGATTTGCGGCAGAGGAGAAATCAGCCCCAGCATTTT. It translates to CATSDLRQRRNQPQHF.

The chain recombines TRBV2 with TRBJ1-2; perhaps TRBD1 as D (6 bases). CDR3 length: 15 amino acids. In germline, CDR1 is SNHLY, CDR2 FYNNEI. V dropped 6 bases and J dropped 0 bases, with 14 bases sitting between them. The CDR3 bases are TGTGCCAGCAGGCTAGGGGGAATAGCTAACTATGGCTACACCTTC. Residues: CASRLGGIANYGYTF.

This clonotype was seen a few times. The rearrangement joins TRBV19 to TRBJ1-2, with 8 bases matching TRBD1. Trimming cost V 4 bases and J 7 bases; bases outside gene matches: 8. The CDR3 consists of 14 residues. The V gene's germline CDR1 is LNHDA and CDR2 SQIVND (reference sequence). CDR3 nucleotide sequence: TGTGCCAGTAGTAGACGACAGGGGACCCTTGGCTACACCTTC. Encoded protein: CASSRRQGTLGYTF.

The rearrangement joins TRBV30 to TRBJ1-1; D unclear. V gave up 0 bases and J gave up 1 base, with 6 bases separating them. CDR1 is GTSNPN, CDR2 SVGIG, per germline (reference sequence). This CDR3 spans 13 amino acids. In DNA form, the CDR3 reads TGTGCCTGGAGTGTACATCAGAACACTGAAGCTTTCTTT. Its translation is CAWSVHQNTEAFF.

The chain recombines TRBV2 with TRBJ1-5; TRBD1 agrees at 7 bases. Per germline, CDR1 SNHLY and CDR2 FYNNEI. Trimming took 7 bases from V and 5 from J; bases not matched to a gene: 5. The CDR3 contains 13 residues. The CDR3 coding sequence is TGTGCCAGCACGTTCGGACAGGATCAGCCCCAGCATTTT. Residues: CASTFGQDQPQHF.

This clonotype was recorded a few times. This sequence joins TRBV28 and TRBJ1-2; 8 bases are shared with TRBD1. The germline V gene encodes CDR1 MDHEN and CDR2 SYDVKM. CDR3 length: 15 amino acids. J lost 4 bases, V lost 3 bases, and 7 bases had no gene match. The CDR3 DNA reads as TGTGCCAGCAGTTTCGGCGGGACAGGAGGCTATGGCTACACCTTC. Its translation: CASSFGGTGGYGYTF.

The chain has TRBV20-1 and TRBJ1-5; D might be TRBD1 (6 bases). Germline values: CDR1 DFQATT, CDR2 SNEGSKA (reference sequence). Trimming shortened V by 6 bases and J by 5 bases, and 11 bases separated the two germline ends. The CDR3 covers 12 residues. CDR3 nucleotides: TGCAGTGCCAGGGACACCTATCAGCCCCAGCATTTT. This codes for CSARDTYQPQHF.

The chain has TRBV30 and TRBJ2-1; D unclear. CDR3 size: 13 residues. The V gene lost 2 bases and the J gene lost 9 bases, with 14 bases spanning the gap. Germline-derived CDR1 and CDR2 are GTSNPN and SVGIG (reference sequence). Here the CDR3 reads CAWSRGLMSEQFF. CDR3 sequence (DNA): TGTGCCTGGAGTCGCGGCCTCATGAGTGAGCAGTTCTTC.

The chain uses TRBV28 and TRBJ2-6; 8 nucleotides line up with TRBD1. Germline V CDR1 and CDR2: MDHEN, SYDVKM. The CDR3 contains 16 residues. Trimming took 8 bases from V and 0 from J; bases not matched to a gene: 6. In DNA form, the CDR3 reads TGTGCCAGCGGGACAGGCTTCTCCTCTGGGGCCAACGTCCTGACTTTC. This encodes CASGTGFSSGANVLTF.

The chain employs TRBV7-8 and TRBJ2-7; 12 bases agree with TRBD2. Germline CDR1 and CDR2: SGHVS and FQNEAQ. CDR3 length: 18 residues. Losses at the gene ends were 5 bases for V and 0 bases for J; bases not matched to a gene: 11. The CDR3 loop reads CASSVRLAGAPSSYEQYF. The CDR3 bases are TGTGCCAGCAGCGTCAGACTAGCGGGAGCACCTAGCTCCTACGAGCAGTACTTC.

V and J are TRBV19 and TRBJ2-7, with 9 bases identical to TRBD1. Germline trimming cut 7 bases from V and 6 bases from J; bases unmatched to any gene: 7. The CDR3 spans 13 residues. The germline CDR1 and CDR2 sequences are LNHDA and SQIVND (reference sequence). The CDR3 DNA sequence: TGTGCCAGTATGGGACAGGGTCGTCTCGAGCAGTACTTC. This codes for CASMGQGRLEQYF.

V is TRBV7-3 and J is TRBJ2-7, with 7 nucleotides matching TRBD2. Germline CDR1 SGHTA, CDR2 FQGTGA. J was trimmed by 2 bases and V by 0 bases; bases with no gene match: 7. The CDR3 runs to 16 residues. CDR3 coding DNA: TGTGCCAGCAGCTTAACGCAGGCTAGCGGCGCCTACGAGCAGTACTTC. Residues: CASSLTQASGAYEQYF.

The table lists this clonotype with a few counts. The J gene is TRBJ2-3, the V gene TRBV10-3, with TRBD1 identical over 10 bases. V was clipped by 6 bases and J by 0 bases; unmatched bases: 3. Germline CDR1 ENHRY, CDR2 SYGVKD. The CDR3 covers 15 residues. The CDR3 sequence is CAISPGQGSTDTQYF. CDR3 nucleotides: TGTGCCATCAGCCCGGGACAGGGGAGCACAGATACGCAGTATTTT.

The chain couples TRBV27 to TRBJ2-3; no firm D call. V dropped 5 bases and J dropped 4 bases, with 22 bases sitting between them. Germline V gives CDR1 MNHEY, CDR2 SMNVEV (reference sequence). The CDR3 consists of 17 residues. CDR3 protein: CASSLPYGWPPADTQYF. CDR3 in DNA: TGTGCCAGCAGTCTCCCTTACGGGTGGCCCCCCGCAGATACGCAGTATTTT.

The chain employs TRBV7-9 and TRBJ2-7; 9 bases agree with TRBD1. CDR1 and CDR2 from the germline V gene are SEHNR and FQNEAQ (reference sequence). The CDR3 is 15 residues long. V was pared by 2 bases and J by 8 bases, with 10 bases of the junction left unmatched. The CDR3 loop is CASSLFPGQGWKQYF. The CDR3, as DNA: TGTGCCAGCAGCTTATTTCCCGGACAGGGGTGGAAGCAGTACTTC.

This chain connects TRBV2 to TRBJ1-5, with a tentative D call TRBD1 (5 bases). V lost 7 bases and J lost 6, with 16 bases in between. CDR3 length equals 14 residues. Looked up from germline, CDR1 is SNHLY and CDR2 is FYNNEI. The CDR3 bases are TGTGCCAGCACCATGGGAGGGGAAGGTCAGCCCCAGCATTTT. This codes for CASTMGGEGQPQHF.

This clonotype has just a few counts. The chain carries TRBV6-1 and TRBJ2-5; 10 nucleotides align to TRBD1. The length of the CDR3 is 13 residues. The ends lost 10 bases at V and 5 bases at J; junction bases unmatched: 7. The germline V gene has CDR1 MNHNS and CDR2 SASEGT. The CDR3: CANRDRGSETQYF. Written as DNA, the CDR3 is TGTGCCAACCGGGACAGGGGTTCGGAGACCCAGTACTTC.

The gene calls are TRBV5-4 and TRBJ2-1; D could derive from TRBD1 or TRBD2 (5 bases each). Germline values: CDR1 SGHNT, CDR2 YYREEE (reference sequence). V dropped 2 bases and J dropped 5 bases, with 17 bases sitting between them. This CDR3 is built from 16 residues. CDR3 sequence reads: CASSFGGGRTNNEQFF. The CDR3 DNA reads TGTGCCAGCAGCTTTGGGGGTGGGCGGACCAACAATGAGCAGTTCTTC.

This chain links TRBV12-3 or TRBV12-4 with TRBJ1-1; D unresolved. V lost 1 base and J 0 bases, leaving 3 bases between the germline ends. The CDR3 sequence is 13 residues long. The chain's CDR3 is CASSLGVNTEAFF. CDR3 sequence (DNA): TGTGCCAGCAGTTTAGGGGTGAACACTGAAGCTTTCTTT.